One sample yielded the 7 T cell receptor beta chains listed below, sequenced in a study of T cell changes during pregnancy in multiple sclerosis. Libraries were prepared by immunoSEQ multiplex PCR; TCRdb keeps only in-frame clonotypes and omits some of them. Here the sample spans 45,000 to 55,000 clones, 92% being singletons. The specimen comprised CD4+ T cells from peripheral blood mononuclear cells, sampled after pregnancy. The receptors were sampled from a female donor in good health, enrolled as a control in a pregnancy study.

The chain combines TRBV4-3 with TRBJ2-7; maybe TRBD1 (6 bases). The V gene lost 4 bases and the J gene lost 6 bases, with 16 bases spanning the gap. Germline lookup yields CDR1 LGHNA and CDR2 YSLEER. The CDR3 has 14 amino acids. CDR3 sequence reads: CASSPGQPESEQYF. The CDR3 DNA is TGCGCCAGCAGCCCCGGACAGCCCGAGAGCGAGCAGTACTTC.

The table lists this clone with a count of one. The chain has TRBV7-8 and TRBJ1-6; possibly TRBD1 for D (5 bases). V gave up 5 bases and J gave up 0 bases, with 8 bases separating them. Germline V CDR1 and CDR2: SGHVS, FQNEAQ. The CDR3 has 15 residues. The CDR3 nucleotides read TGTGCCAGCAGCCCCGGACACTCCTATAATTCACCCCTCCACTTT. It specifies CASSPGHSYNSPLHF. Based on the CDR3 plus reference TRBV7-8 and TRBJ1-6, the full variable domain is GAGVSQSPRYKVAKRGQDVALRCDPISGHVSLFWYQQALGQGPEFLTYFQNEAQLDKSGLPSDRFFAERPEGSVSTLKIQRTQQEDSAVYLCASSPGHSYNSPLHFGNGTRLTVT.

The chain has TRBV5-1 and TRBJ1-1, with a weak D call TRBD1 (5 bases). Germline CDR1 and CDR2: SGHRS and YFSETQ. Trimming pared 0 bases from V and 0 bases from J, leaving 15 bases between. The CDR3 consists of 17 residues. This CDR3 reads CASSLGLGGMMNTEAFF. The CDR3, as DNA: TGCGCCAGCAGCTTGGGGCTCGGGGGGATGATGAACACTGAAGCTTTCTTT.

This clone was counted between two and nine times. This chain joins TRBV14 and TRBJ1-2; 8 nucleotides align to TRBD1. The CDR3 sequence is 14 residues long. In germline, CDR1 is SGHDN, CDR2 FVKESK. The trim removed 4 bases at V and 5 bases at J, leaving 6 bases unmatched. CDR3 sequence: CASSRTRGLYGYTF. Here the CDR3 DNA reads TGTGCCAGCAGCCGCACCAGGGGGCTGTATGGCTACACCTTC.

The rearrangement joins TRBV18 to TRBJ1-1; 7 nucleotides align to TRBD1. With 1 base clipped from V and 1 base from J, the junction kept 3 bases outside the gene matches. The CDR3 runs to 15 residues. The germline CDR1 and CDR2 sequences are KGHSH and LQKENI. The CDR3 protein is CASSPLAGGNTEAFF. In DNA form, the CDR3 reads TGTGCCAGCTCACCACTCGCAGGGGGGAACACTGAAGCTTTCTTT.

Notes on this clone: Mismatch with germline at one junction end may stem from a read error. The chain recombines TRBV7-7 with TRBJ2-2, with TRBD1 matching 9 bases. Germline V gives CDR1 SSHAT, CDR2 FNYEAQ (reference sequence). The CDR3 has 15 amino acids. This CDR3 is CASSSTGGNTGELFF. CDR3 nucleotides: TGTGCTAGCAGCTCGACAGGGGGTAACACCGGGGAGCTGTTTTTT.

The V and J genes are TRBV18 and TRBJ1-6; D call uncertain. There are 14 residues in the CDR3. From germline, CDR1 is KGHSH and CDR2 LQKENI. Trimming removed 2 bases from V and 10 bases from J, with 12 bases in between. DNA for the CDR3: TGTGCCAGCTCACCAGTCGGGATCGGGTCACCCCTCCACTTT. Encoded protein: CASSPVGIGSPLHF.